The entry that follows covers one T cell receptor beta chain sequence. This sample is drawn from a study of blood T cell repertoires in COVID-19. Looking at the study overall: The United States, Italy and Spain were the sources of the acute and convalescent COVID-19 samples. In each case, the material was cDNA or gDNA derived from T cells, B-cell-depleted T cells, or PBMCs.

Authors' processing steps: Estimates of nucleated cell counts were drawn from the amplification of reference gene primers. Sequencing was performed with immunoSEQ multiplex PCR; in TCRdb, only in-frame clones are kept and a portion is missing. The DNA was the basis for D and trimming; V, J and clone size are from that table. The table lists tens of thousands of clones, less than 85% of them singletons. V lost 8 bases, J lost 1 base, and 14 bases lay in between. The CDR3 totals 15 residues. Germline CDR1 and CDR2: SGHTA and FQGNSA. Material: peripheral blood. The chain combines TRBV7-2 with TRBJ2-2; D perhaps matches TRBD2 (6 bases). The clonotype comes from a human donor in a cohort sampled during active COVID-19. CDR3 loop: CASVRGAGNTGELFF. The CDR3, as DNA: TGTGCCAGCGTGCGCGGAGCGGGGAACACCGGGGAGCTGTTTTTT.